This entry lists 3 T cell receptor beta chains sequenced from one sample in a study of CD8 T cells in Susac syndrome. RNA was extracted with the RNeasy kit, and a quantity of about 0.45 to 1 ug was reverse transcribed using random hexamers. TCRdb used MiXCR to reprocess the immunoSEQ multiplex PCR reads, holding one entry per CDR3 protein. The sample comprises around 99,000 distinct CDR3 sequences, 90% to 98% of which are singletons, and 0.096% rests with the top ten. The sequenced sample was CD4+ T cells from PBMCs. Source of these receptors: a human donor in good health.

The chain employs TRBV4-3 and TRBJ2-7; unclear D gene. This CDR3 contains 14 residues. V gave up 0 bases and J gave up 2 bases, with 8 bases separating them. Germline CDR1 reads LGHNA; CDR2 reads YSLEER. CDR3 in amino acids: CASSQDTQAYEQYF. For the CDR3, the DNA is TGCGCCAGCAGCCAAGATACCCAGGCCTACGAGCAGTACTTC.

V and J are TRBV5-1 and TRBJ2-7, with D uncertain. Germline CDR1 and CDR2: SGHRS and YFSETQ. Trimming shortened V by 0 bases and J by 0 bases, and 7 bases separated the two germline ends. This CDR3 is built from 14 residues. In DNA, the CDR3 is TGCGCCAGCAGCTTGGATACGGGCTCCTACGAGCAGTACTTC. Translation: CASSLDTGSYEQYF.

This clonotype was picked up a small number of times. J is TRBJ1-5 and V is TRBV12-3 or TRBV12-4, with no clear D. Trimming shortened V by 3 bases and J by 4 bases, and 4 bases separated the two germline ends. The CDR3 consists of 12 residues. The CDR3 sequence: CASSLENQPQHF. The DNA for the CDR3 is TGTGCCAGCAGTTTGGAAAATCAGCCCCAGCATTTT.